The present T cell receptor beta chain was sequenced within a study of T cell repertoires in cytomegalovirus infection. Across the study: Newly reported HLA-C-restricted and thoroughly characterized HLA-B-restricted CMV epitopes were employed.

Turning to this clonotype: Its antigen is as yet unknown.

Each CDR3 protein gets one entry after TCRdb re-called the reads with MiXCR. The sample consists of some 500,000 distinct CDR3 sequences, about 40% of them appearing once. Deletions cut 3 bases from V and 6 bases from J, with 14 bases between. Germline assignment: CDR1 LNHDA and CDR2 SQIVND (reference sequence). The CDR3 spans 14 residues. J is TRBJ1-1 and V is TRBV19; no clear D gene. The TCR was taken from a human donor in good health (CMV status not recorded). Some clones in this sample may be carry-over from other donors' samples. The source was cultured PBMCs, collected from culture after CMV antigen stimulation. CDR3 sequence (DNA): TGTGCCAGTAGTATGGAGCCGGCATCTCCTGAAGCTTTCTTT. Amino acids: CASSMEPASPEAFF.